This T cell receptor beta chain is from a study of molecular identifiers for immune sequencing clone quantification. Across the whole study: Five aliquots were made in replicates from the RNA of around 20,000 or 100,000 naive CD8 cells, and four were sequenced.

The sorting of naive CD8 T cells used the CD8+CD4-CCR7+CD45RA+ phenotype. With regard to this clonotype: Its antigen is still unknown.

Overall study results and limits: Whereas naive cells kept under 1% of molecules in clones above 20 RNA copies, such clones held over 99% in effectors.

Both previously described methods and listed TCR primers were employed to make bulk TCR libraries. MiXCR, run by TCRdb on the PCR reads, gives a single entry per CDR3 protein. The sample gives more than 450,000 distinct CDR3 sequences, about 20% of which show up once; about 0.84% is in the top ten. The CDR3 has 15 amino acids. The V end was cut by 8 bases, the J end by 3 bases, with 18 bases between. CDR1 is LNHDA, CDR2 SQIVND, per germline (reference sequence). This TCR was sampled from a human donor in good health. Some libraries in this study had Jurkat cell RNA spiked in. Sequencing used naive CD8+ T cells from blood, with Jurkat cell RNA spiked in. The subset here: FACS-sorted CD8+CD4-CCR7+CD45RA+ naive T cells. The chain links TRBV19 to TRBJ2-3; a possible D gene is TRBD1 (6 bases). The CDR3 DNA sequence: TGTGCCAGTGTAGACAGGCGTTCCCTTACAGATACGCAGTATTTT. It translates to CASVDRRSLTDTQYF.